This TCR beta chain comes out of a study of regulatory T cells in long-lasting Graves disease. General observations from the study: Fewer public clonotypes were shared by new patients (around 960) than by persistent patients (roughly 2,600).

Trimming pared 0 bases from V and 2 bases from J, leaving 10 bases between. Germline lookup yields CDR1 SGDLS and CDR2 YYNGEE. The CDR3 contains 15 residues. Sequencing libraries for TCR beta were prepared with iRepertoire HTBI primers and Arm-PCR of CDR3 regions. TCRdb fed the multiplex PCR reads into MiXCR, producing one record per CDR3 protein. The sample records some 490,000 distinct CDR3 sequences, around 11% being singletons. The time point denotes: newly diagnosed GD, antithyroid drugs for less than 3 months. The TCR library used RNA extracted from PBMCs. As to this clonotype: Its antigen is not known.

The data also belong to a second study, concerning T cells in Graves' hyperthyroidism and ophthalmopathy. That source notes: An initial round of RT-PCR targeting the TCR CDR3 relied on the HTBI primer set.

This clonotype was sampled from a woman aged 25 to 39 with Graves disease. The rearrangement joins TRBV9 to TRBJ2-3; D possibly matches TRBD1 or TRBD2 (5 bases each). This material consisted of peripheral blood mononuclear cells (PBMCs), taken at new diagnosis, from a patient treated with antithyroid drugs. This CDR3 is CASSVEGRVTDTQYF. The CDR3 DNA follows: TGTGCCAGCAGCGTAGAGGGACGGGTCACAGATACGCAGTATTTT.